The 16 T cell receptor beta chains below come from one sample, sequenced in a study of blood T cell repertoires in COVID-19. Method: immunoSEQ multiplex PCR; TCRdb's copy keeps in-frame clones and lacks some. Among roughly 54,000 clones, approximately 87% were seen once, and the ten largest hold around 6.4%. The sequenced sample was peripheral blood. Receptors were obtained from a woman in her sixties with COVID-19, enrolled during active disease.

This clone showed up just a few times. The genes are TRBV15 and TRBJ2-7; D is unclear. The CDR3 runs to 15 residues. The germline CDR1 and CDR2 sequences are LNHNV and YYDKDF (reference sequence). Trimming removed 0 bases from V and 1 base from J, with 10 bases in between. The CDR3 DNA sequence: TGTGCCACCAGCAGAGAAGTGGGCATTTCCTACGAGCAGTACTTC. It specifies CATSREVGISYEQYF.

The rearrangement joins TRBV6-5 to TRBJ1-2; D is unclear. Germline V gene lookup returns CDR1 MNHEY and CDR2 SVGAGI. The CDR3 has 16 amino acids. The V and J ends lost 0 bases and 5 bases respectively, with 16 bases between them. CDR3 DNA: TGTGCCAGCAGTTACTCGAACTTAGCCGAACGATATGGCTACACCTTC. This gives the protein CASSYSNLAERYGYTF.

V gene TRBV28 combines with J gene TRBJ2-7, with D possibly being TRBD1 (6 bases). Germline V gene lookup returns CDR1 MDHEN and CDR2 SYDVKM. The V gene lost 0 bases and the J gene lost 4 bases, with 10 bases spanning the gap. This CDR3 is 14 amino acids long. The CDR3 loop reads CASSLWGARYEQYF. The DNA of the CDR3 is TGTGCCAGCAGTTTATGGGGGGCGCGGTACGAGCAGTACTTC.

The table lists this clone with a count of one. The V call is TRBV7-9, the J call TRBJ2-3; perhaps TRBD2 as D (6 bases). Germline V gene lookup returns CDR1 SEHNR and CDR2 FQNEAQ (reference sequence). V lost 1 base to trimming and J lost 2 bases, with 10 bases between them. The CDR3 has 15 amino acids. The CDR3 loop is CASSLVRTITDTQYF. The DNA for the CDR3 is TGTGCCAGCAGCTTAGTAAGGACTATCACAGATACGCAGTATTTT. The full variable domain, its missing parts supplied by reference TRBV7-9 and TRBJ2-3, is DTGVSQNPRHKITKRGQNVTFRCDPISEHNRLYWYRQTLGQGPEFLTYFQNEAQLEKSRLLSDRFSAERPKGSFSTLEIQRTEQGDSAMYLCASSLVRTITDTQYFGPGTRLTVL.

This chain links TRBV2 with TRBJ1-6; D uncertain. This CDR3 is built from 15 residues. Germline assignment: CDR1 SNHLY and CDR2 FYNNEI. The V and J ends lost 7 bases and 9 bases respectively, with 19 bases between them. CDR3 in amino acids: CASIDGGVLGSPLHF. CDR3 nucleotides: TGTGCCAGCATAGACGGCGGGGTATTAGGTTCACCCCTCCACTTT.

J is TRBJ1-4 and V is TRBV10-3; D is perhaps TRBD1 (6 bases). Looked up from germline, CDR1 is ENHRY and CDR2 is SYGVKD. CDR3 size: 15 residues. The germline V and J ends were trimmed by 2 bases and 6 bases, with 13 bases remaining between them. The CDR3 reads CAISEVRGIHEKLFF. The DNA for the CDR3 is TGTGCCATCAGTGAGGTCAGGGGTATACATGAAAAACTGTTTTTT.

The DNA of the CDR3 is TGTGCCAGCAGCGTAGGGAAAAGGGGGCGAACTGACAATGAGCAGTTCTTC. Translation gives CASSVGKRGRTDNEQFF. The V call is TRBV9, the J call TRBJ2-1; TRBD1 agrees at 7 bases. Per the germline V gene, CDR1 is SGDLS and CDR2 is YYNGEE. V shed 0 bases and J 5 bases; nucleotides not matched to a gene: 11. This CDR3 has 17 residues.

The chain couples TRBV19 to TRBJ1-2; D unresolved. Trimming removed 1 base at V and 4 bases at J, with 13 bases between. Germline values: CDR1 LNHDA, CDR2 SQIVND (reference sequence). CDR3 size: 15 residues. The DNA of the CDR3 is TGTGCCAGTAGTATAGTGCCAGGCAGTATCTATGGCTACACCTTC. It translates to CASSIVPGSIYGYTF.

The CDR3 protein is CATSDLSGEGTDTQYF. CDR3 DNA: TGTGCCACCAGTGATTTGTCGGGGGAGGGCACAGATACGCAGTATTTT. The rearrangement joins TRBV24-1 to TRBJ2-3; a possible D gene is TRBD2 (6 bases). The V gene lost 0 bases and the J gene lost 1 base, with 10 bases spanning the gap. Germline V gene lookup returns CDR1 KGHDR and CDR2 SFDVKD. The length of the CDR3 is 16 residues.

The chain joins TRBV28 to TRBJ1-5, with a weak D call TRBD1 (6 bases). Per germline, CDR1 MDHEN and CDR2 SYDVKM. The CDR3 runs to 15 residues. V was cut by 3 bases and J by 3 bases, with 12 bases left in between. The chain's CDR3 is CASSLGGLDNQPQHF. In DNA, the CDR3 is TGTGCCAGCAGTTTGGGGGGGCTGGACAATCAGCCCCAGCATTTT.

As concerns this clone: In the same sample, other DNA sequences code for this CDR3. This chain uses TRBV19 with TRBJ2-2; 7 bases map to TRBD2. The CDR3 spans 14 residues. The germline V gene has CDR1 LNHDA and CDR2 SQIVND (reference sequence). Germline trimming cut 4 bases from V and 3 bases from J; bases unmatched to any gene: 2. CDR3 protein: CASSRGGDTGELFF. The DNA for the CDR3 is TGTGCCAGTAGTAGGGGGGGGGACACCGGGGAGCTGTTTTTT.

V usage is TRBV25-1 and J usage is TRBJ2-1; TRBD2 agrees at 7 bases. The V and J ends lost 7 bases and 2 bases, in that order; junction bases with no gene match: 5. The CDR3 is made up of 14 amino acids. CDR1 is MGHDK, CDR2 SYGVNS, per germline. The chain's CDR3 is CASKGLVPYNEQFF. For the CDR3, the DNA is TGTGCCAGCAAAGGACTAGTCCCCTACAATGAGCAGTTCTTC.

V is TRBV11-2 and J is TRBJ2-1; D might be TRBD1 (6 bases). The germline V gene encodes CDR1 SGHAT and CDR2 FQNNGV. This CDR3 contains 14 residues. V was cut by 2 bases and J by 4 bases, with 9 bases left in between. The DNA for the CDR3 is TGTGCCAGCAGCTTACCCACAGGGTACAATGAGCAGTTCTTC. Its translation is CASSLPTGYNEQFF.

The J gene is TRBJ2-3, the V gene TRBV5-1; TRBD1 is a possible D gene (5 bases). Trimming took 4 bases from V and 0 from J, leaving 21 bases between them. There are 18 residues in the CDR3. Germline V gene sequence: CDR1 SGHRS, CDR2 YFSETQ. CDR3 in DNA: TGCGCCAGCAGCCTCGACAGTTATAAAGACCCTAGCACAGATACGCAGTATTTT. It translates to CASSLDSYKDPSTDTQYF.

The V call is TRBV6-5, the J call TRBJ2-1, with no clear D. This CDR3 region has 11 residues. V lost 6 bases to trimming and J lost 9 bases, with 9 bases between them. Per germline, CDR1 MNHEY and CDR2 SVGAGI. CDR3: CASRRVGEQFF. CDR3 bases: TGTGCCAGCAGACGGGTGGGTGAGCAGTTCTTC.

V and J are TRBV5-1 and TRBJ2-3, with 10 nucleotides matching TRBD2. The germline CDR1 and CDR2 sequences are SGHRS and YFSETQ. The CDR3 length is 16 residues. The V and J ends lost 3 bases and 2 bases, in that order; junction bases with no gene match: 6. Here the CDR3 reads CASSSLAGVITDTQYF. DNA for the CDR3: TGCGCCAGCAGCTCGCTAGCGGGAGTGATCACAGATACGCAGTATTTT.